The rows below give T cell receptor beta chains drawn from one sample of a study of Graves' ophthalmopathy and Graves' hyperthyroidism. Each CDR3 protein is one row after TCRdb ran MiXCR on the multiplex PCR reads. The sample contains approximately 700,000 distinct CDR3 sequences, roughly 40% of which appear only once. The sample consisted of peripheral blood. These receptor sequences come from an adult man with Graves' ophthalmopathy. The CDR3 runs from the conserved cysteine through the conserved F or W. Each record gives: clone size, V gene, J gene, D gene, CDR3 DNA, CDR3 protein. A D gene is named only where the DNA matches it firmly. A clone size is listed for some rows: how often the clone was seen (once, few, many), or a class if it is expanded.

clone_size: .
v_call: TRBV3-1
j_call: TRBJ1-2
d_call: .
cdr3_nt: TGTGCCAGCAGCCAAGGACGGAATCCCTATGGCTACACCTTC
cdr3_aa: CASSQGRNPYGYTF

clone_size: many
v_call: TRBV24-1
j_call: TRBJ1-5
d_call: .
cdr3_nt: TGTGCCAGCAGTTACCTGGGGGGCCCTCAGCCCCAGCATTTT
cdr3_aa: CASSYLGGPQPQHF

clone_size: .
v_call: TRBV19
j_call: TRBJ1-6
d_call: .
cdr3_nt: TGTGCCAGTAGGTCGGCAGGGGATTCACCCCTCCACTTT
cdr3_aa: CASRSAGDSPLHF

clone_size: many
v_call: TRBV9
j_call: TRBJ1-1
d_call: .
cdr3_nt: TGTGCCAGCAGCCTAGAAGGGGGGAACACTGAAGCTTTCTTT
cdr3_aa: CASSLEGGNTEAFF

clone_size: many
v_call: TRBV7-2
j_call: TRBJ1-6
d_call: TRBD1
cdr3_nt: TGTGCCAGCAGCTTAGGTGACAGGGTCTTTTCACCCCTCCACTTT
cdr3_aa: CASSLGDRVFSPLHF

clone_size: .
v_call: TRBV14
j_call: TRBJ2-7
d_call: .
cdr3_nt: TGTGCCAGCAAGAAGGGACGGCCCTACGAGCAGTACTTC
cdr3_aa: CASKKGRPYEQYF

clone_size: .
v_call: TRBV20-1
j_call: TRBJ1-6
d_call: TRBD1
cdr3_nt: TGCAGTGCTAGAACACAGGGGGCCTCACCCCTCCACTTT
cdr3_aa: CSARTQGASPLHF

clone_size: .
v_call: TRBV12-3/TRBV12-4
j_call: TRBJ2-7
d_call: TRBD1
cdr3_nt: TGTGCCAGCAAACGCAGGGGGCTATACGAGCAGTACTTC
cdr3_aa: CASKRRGLYEQYF

clone_size: many
v_call: TRBV7-9
j_call: TRBJ2-5
d_call: TRBD1
cdr3_nt: TGTGCCAGCAGAAGAGGGGGCGCAGAGACCCAGTACTTC
cdr3_aa: CASRRGGAETQYF

clone_size: many
v_call: TRBV5-8
j_call: TRBJ1-5
d_call: TRBD1
cdr3_nt: TGTGCCAGCAGCGACGGGACAGGGGATCAGCCCCAGCATTTT
cdr3_aa: CASSDGTGDQPQHF

clone_size: .
v_call: TRBV20-1
j_call: TRBJ2-1
d_call: TRBD1
cdr3_nt: TGCAGTGCGTCGGACAGGGCCCTACATGAGCAGTTCTTC
cdr3_aa: CSASDRALHEQFF

clone_size: many
v_call: TRBV2
j_call: TRBJ2-5
d_call: .
cdr3_nt: TGTGCCAGCAGCTTAGCTGGGGTGGAGACCCAGTACTTC
cdr3_aa: CASSLAGVETQYF

clone_size: many
v_call: TRBV7-2
j_call: TRBJ1-1
d_call: TRBD1
cdr3_nt: TGTGCCAGCAGCCCGAGACAGGGGTCGAACACTGAAGCTTTCTTT
cdr3_aa: CASSPRQGSNTEAFF

clone_size: .
v_call: TRBV7-9
j_call: TRBJ1-1
d_call: .
cdr3_nt: TGTGCCAGCAGCTTAATCAGGGATCCGAACACTGAAGCTTTCTTT
cdr3_aa: CASSLIRDPNTEAFF

clone_size: .
v_call: TRBV9
j_call: TRBJ2-1
d_call: .
cdr3_nt: TGTGCCAGCAGCGTAGGAACGGGGAGCGAGCAGTTCTTC
cdr3_aa: CASSVGTGSEQFF

clone_size: .
v_call: TRBV2
j_call: TRBJ2-7
d_call: TRBD2
cdr3_nt: TGTGCCAGCAGTAACCGGGACTATCTGAGCGCATCCTACGAGCAGTACTTC
cdr3_aa: CASSNRDYLSASYEQYF

clone_size: few
v_call: TRBV28
j_call: TRBJ1-6
d_call: .
cdr3_nt: TGTGCCAGCACCCCAAGGAATTCACCCCTCCACTTT
cdr3_aa: CASTPRNSPLHF

clone_size: .
v_call: TRBV2
j_call: TRBJ2-7
d_call: TRBD2
cdr3_nt: TGTGCCAGCAGGACTAGCGGGGGTCACGAGCAGTACTTC
cdr3_aa: CASRTSGGHEQYF

clone_size: many
v_call: TRBV12-3/TRBV12-4
j_call: TRBJ2-5
d_call: .
cdr3_nt: TGTGCCAGCAGTTTTGGGCACCAAGAGACCCAGTACTTC
cdr3_aa: CASSFGHQETQYF

clone_size: .
v_call: TRBV15
j_call: TRBJ1-2
d_call: TRBD1
cdr3_nt: TGTGCCAGCAGTGCCGAGGGGGCGGCAAACTATGGCTACACCTTC
cdr3_aa: CASSAEGAANYGYTF

clone_size: many
v_call: TRBV12-3/TRBV12-4
j_call: TRBJ2-7
d_call: TRBD1
cdr3_nt: TGTGCCAGCAGACAGGGGGCATGGGAGCAGTACTTC
cdr3_aa: CASRQGAWEQYF

clone_size: many
v_call: TRBV10-3
j_call: TRBJ2-5
d_call: TRBD1
cdr3_nt: TGTGCCATCAGTGATGGGGGACAGCTTTCAGAGACCCAGTACTTC
cdr3_aa: CAISDGGQLSETQYF

clone_size: few
v_call: TRBV11-2
j_call: TRBJ2-5
d_call: .
cdr3_nt: TGTGCCAGCAGCTTAACAGGCAGCCAACAAGAGACCCAGTACTTC
cdr3_aa: CASSLTGSQQETQYF

clone_size: many
v_call: TRBV10-3
j_call: TRBJ1-1
d_call: .
cdr3_nt: TGTGCCATCAGTGAGTCGGCCCAATTGAACACTGAAGCTTTCTTT
cdr3_aa: CAISESAQLNTEAFF

clone_size: few
v_call: TRBV7-2
j_call: TRBJ2-2
d_call: TRBD1
cdr3_nt: TGTGCCAGCAGACCTAGGACAGGGGGAGTCGGGGAGCTGTTTTTT
cdr3_aa: CASRPRTGGVGELFF

clone_size: few
v_call: TRBV7-9
j_call: TRBJ1-4
d_call: .
cdr3_nt: TGTGCCAGCAGCTTAGTGGTTGAAAAACTGTTTTTT
cdr3_aa: CASSLVVEKLFF

clone_size: .
v_call: TRBV7-2
j_call: TRBJ2-2
d_call: TRBD2
cdr3_nt: TGTGCCAGCAGCTCACCAGCGGGAATGAACACCGGGGAGCTGTTTTTT
cdr3_aa: CASSSPAGMNTGELFF

clone_size: .
v_call: TRBV10-3
j_call: TRBJ2-7
d_call: TRBD2
cdr3_nt: TGTGCCAGCAGTTACCTAACTAGCGGGAGAAGATACGAGCAGTACTTC
cdr3_aa: CASSYLTSGRRYEQYF

clone_size: many
v_call: TRBV2
j_call: TRBJ2-5
d_call: .
cdr3_nt: TGTGCCAGCAGTGAAGCTAGCGGTCTCTCTGGGGAGACCCAGTACTTC
cdr3_aa: CASSEASGLSGETQYF

clone_size: few
v_call: TRBV6-5
j_call: TRBJ1-4
d_call: TRBD1
cdr3_nt: TGTGCCAGCAGTTACTCGGACAGGGTCGAAAAACTGTTTTTT
cdr3_aa: CASSYSDRVEKLFF